This TCR beta chain was identified in a study of T cell responses to AZD1222 COVID-19 vaccine. Points from the study as a whole: Nearly half of unique spike-specific TCRs reportedly avoided B.1.351 and B.1.1.7 mutated regions. Increases in Spike-specific TCR breadth and depth were seen after two AZD1222 doses.

CDR3 length equals 15 residues. Germline-derived CDR1 and CDR2 are MDHEN and SYDVKM. V dropped 6 bases and J dropped 1; count of bases not matched to a gene: 8. A note on this clone: Its antigen is not known.

The data were produced by immunoSEQ multiplex PCR, yet TCRdb's version contains in-frame clones alone and is incomplete. The data show over 120,000 clones, 93% seen once. The material sequenced was peripheral blood, taken after recovery from COVID-19. The TCR comes from an adult who had recovered from COVID-19. V and J are TRBV28 and TRBJ2-7; TRBD1 matches 8 bases. Here the CDR3 DNA reads TGTGCCAGCAGATCGGACAGGGTTATTTCCTACGAGCAGTACTTC. Protein product: CASRSDRVISYEQYF.